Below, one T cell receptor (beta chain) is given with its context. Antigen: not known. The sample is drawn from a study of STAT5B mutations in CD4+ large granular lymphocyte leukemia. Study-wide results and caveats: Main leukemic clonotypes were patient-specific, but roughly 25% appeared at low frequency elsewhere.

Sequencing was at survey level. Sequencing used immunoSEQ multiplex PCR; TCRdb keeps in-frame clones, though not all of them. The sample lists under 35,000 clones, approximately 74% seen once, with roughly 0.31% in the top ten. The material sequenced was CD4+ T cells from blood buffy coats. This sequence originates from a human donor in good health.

CDR3 residues: CASSTRTGLGYTF. The CDR3, as DNA: TGTGCCAGCAGCACCCGGACAGGGCTTGGCTACACCTTC. This rearrangement joins TRBV7-8 to TRBJ1-2; TRBD1 agrees at 8 bases. V was pared by 5 bases and J by 7 bases, with 6 bases of the junction left unmatched. From germline, CDR1 is SGHVS and CDR2 FQNEAQ. This CDR3 has 13 amino acids. The full variable domain, completed using reference TRBV7-8 and TRBJ1-2, is GAGVSQSPRYKVAKRGQDVALRCDPISGHVSLFWYQQALGQGPEFLTYFQNEAQLDKSGLPSDRFFAERPEGSVSTLKIQRTQQEDSAVYLCASSTRTGLGYTFGSGTRLTVV.